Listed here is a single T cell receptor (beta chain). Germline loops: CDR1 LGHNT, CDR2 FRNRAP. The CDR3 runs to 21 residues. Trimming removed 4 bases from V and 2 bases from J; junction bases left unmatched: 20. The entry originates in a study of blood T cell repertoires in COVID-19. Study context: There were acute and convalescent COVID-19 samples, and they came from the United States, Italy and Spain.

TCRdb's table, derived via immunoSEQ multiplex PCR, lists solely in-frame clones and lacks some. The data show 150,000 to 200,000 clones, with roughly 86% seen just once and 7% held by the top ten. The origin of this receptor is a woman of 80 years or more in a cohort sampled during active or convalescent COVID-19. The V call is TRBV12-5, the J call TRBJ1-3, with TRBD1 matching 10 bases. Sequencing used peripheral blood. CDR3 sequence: CASGSQIWGGQGLLAGNTIYF. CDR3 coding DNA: TGTGCTAGTGGTTCACAAATATGGGGGGGACAGGGGCTGTTGGCTGGAAACACCATATATTTT.